This T cell receptor (beta chain) was captured in a study of cytomegalovirus exposure and HLA in healthy donors. Whole-study results and caveats: The Asian-associated ancestry cluster reportedly had fewer N-insertions than the roughly 700-donor mean in a later analysis.

A multiplex PCR was run with 60 Vbeta primers and 13 Jbeta primers. Sequencing used immunoSEQ multiplex PCR; TCRdb keeps in-frame clones, though not all of them. Of more than 150,000 clones in the sample, 82% were seen once. Germline CDR1 is MNHEY and CDR2 is SVGAGI. The V end lost 4 bases, the J end lost 3 bases, and 15 bases lay between the germline ends. This CDR3 is built from 16 residues. Points on this clone: The target antigen is unknown.

The donors comprised healthy bone marrow donors. In nominal health when sampled, donors likely had unrecorded immune exposures nonetheless. Input material: PBMCs. This clonotype was obtained from a man aged 35 to 55 in good health and CMV-seronegative. The chain combines TRBV6-5 with TRBJ2-2, with D perhaps TRBD2 (5 bases). In nucleotides, the CDR3 is TGTGCCAGCAGTTCCCCTGAGCGGTTCCACACCGGGGAGCTGTTTTTT. Its protein product is CASSSPERFHTGELFF.